This T cell receptor (beta chain) was obtained from a study of T cell responses to AZD1222 COVID-19 vaccine. General observations from the study: Clonal diversity was possibly underestimated, and white British individuals and females predominated among donors. Targeting of unmutated variant regions was reportedly seen in nearly half of spike-specific TCRs. The breadth and depth of Spike-specific TCRs increased once two AZD1222 doses had been given.

A note on this clone: The antigen is unknown.

Using immunoSEQ multiplex PCR, the repertoire was profiled, and TCRdb retains in-frame clones only, with some absent. The sample has 140,000 to 150,000 clones, about 93% seen once. CDR3 length equals 13 residues. V lost 4 bases and J 0 bases, leaving 6 bases between the germline ends. Germline values: CDR1 MGHRA, CDR2 YSYEKL. The chain carries TRBV4-1 and TRBJ1-1; D is undetermined. The source material was peripheral blood, sampled on day 0 of AZD1222 vaccination. The receptor's source is an adult in good health. CDR3 DNA sequence: TGCGCCAGCAGCCTGATATTGAACACTGAAGCTTTCTTT. It codes for CASSLILNTEAFF.